This section outlines one T cell receptor (beta chain) sequence together with its context. The antigen is undetermined. The CDR3 is 14 amino acids. Germline lookup yields CDR1 MNHEY and CDR2 SVGEGT. The sample comes from a study of blood T cells in healthy people across ages. General study points: Measured against age, TCR beta diversity per million T cells decreased in a roughly linear manner.

The second PCR ran roughly 6 to 11 cycles with a sample-barcoded 5' primer and J-beta primers. TCRdb recomputed calls from the 5' RACE reads with MiXCR, one row per CDR3 protein. The table has approximately 800,000 distinct CDR3 sequences, around 50% seen once. This chain joins TRBV6-2 or TRBV6-3 and TRBJ2-4; D possibly corresponds to TRBD1 (5 bases). The better agreement between TRBJ2-7 and the DNA end casts doubt on the J call. The sample consisted of blood. This receptor was taken from a man aged 40-55 years in good health. The CDR3 reads CASRTPGWVYEQYF. The CDR3 DNA follows: TGTGCCAGCAGGACCCCAGGGTGGGTCTACGAGCAGTACTTC.